The present T cell receptor (beta chain) was sequenced within a study of CD8+ T cells in alopecia areata. Following extraction, RNA underwent reverse transcription to cDNA, which served as the sequencing template. The data were produced by immunoSEQ multiplex PCR, yet TCRdb's version contains in-frame clones alone and is incomplete. The sample contains 160,000 or so clones, approximately 59% of which appear only once. The germline CDR1 and CDR2 sequences are SNHLY and FYNNEI. The CDR3 consists of 13 residues. Trimming left V 4 bases short and J 0 bases short, with 4 bases between. Treatment defined: oral pan-JAK inhibitor, 5-10 mg twice daily.

The rearrangement uses TRBV2 and TRBJ2-4; D is uncertain. The clonotype was recovered from a human donor with alopecia areata. This specimen consisted of CD4+ T cells sorted from blood, obtained at approximately week 60, from a patient treated with tofacitinib. The CDR3 region has the DNA TGTGCCAGCAGTGCGGAAGCCAAAAACATTCAGTACTTC. Amino acids: CASSAEAKNIQYF.